These T cell receptor beta chains were read from a single sample in a study of Graves' ophthalmopathy and Graves' hyperthyroidism. One entry per CDR3 protein, called by TCRdb with MiXCR from the multiplex PCR reads. The sample gives about 600,000 distinct CDR3 sequences, about 40% of which show up once; less than 4.5% is in the top ten. The specimen sequenced was peripheral blood or thyroid tissue (not recorded which). The receptors shown here come from an adult man with Graves' hyperthyroidism. Each CDR3 is given with its conserved first and last residue. Size is stated for part of the rows, as once, few or many counts, or as a class when the clone is expanded.

TRBV7-8	many	CASSLARGQSTGELFF
TRBV7-9	many	CASSPRDTSFEQYF
TRBV29-1	.	CSVEDGTKNTEAFF
TRBV14	many	CASSQDTRTEAFF
TRBV3-1	many	CASSFPGGGYTF
TRBV24-1	few	CATSDPTSGLSYNEQFF
TRBV29-1	.	CSVVRGEQPQHF
TRBV7-9	.	CASSLQQGAGNTIYF
TRBV7-2	many	CASSFDRDRGSPLHF
TRBV20-1	once	CSAREAVRAAMGYNEQFF
TRBV25-1	many	CASSEAGPYQETQYF
TRBV6-1	few	CASSEGLGNTEAFF
TRBV7-9	few	CASSLSLPGLYEQYF
TRBV2	many	CASSETPLYTGELFF
TRBV2	few	CASSVRTGGYYGYTF
TRBV10-3	.	CAISPGLAGRTRYF
TRBV7-6	many	CASSLAAGRSANTYEQYF
TRBV10-3	many	CAISETDGQGTNTIYF
TRBV10-3	many	CAIRQGTGNTIYF
TRBV6-1	.	CASSPQGGGPAPQHF
TRBV28	many	CASTSGSYEQYF
TRBV19	.	CASSIDWELPTNYGYTF
TRBV10-3	many	CAISESTVQNTEAFF
TRBV7-8	.	CASSSGSAETQYF
TRBV12-3/TRBV12-4	many	CASTGLAAVSEQYF
TRBV29-1	.	CSFAVVGTEAFF
TRBV6-1	.	CASSPRDSSNTGELFF
TRBV6-4	.	CASGPLAGGGRETQYF
TRBV6-1	many	CASGEYGYTF
TRBV7-9	many	CASSLGRLRDYGYTF
TRBV20-1	many	CSAHDRGDGYTF
TRBV20-1	many	CSATRGTGANVLTF
TRBV10-3	many	CAISEGQGAGELFF
TRBV12-3/TRBV12-4	.	CASGRGQGWEEKLFF
TRBV7-9	.	CASSPFAGTGGGYTF
TRBV25-1	many	CASRRQGRDTEAFF
TRBV28	few	CASGTGIYGELFF
TRBV10-3	.	CAISVGSGRSGANVLTF
TRBV7-2	.	CASSLAKGRIEQFF
TRBV5-1	many	CASSASGTGLNTGELFF
TRBV5-1	many	CASNAGQSYEQYF
TRBV20-1	.	CSASSRKNTEAFF